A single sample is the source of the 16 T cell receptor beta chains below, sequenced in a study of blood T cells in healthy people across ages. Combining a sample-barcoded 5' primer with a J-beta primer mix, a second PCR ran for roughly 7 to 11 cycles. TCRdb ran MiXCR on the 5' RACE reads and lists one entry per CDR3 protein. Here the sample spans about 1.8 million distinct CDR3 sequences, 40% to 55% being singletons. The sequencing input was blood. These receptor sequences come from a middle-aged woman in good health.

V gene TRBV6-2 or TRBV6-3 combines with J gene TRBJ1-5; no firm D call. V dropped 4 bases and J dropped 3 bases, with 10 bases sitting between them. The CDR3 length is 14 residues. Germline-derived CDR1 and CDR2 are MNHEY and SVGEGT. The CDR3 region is CASSFTAINQPQHF. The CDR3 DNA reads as TGTGCCAGCAGTTTTACAGCCATCAATCAGCCCCAGCATTTT.

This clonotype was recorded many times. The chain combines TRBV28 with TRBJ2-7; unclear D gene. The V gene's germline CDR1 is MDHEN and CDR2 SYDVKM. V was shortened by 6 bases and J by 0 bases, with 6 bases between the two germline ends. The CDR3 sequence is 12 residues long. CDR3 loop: CASSFSSYEQYF. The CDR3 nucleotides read TGTGCCAGCAGCTTCTCCTCCTACGAGCAGTACTTC. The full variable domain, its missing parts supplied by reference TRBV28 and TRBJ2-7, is DVKVTQSSRYLVKRTGEKVFLECVQDMDHENMFWYRQDPGLGLRLIYFSYDVKMKEKGDIPEGYSVSREKKERFSLILESASTNQTSMYLCASSFSSYEQYFGPGTRLTVT.

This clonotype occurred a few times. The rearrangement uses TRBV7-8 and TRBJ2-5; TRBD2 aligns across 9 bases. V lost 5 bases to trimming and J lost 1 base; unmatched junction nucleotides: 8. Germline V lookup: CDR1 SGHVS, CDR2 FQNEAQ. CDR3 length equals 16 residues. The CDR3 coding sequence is TGTGCCAGCAGCCCGAGCGGGGGGAACCTCCAAGAGACCCAGTACTTC. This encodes CASSPSGGNLQETQYF.

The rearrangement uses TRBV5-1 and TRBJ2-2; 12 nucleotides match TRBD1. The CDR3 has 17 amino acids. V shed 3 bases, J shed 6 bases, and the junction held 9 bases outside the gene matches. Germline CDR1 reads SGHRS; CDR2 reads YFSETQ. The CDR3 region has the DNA TGCGCCAGCAGCTCAAACAAGGGACAGGGGGCGTCCGGGGAGCTGTTTTTT. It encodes CASSSNKGQGASGELFF.

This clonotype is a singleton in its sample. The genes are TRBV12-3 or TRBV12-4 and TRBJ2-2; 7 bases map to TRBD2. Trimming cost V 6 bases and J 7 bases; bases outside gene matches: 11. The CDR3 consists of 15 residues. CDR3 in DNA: TGTGCCAGCAGCTCTCAAATGGGGGGGTACGGGGAGCTGTTTTTT. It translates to CASSSQMGGYGELFF.

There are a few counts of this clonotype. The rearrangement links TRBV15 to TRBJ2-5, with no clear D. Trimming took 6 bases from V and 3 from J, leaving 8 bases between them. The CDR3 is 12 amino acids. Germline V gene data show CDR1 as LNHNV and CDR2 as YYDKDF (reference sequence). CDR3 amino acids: CATSKHKETQYF. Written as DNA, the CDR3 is TGTGCCACCAGTAAACACAAAGAGACCCAGTACTTC.

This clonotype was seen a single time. The chain's CDR3 is CATSRDIASGVYEQYF. In DNA form, the CDR3 reads TGTGCCACCAGCAGAGATATTGCTAGCGGAGTTTACGAGCAGTACTTC. The gene calls are TRBV15 and TRBJ2-7, with 7 bases matching TRBD2. The V segment lost 0 bases and the J segment 4 bases; nucleotides outside the gene matches: 9. CDR3 length: 16 amino acids. Per germline, CDR1 LNHNV and CDR2 YYDKDF (reference sequence).

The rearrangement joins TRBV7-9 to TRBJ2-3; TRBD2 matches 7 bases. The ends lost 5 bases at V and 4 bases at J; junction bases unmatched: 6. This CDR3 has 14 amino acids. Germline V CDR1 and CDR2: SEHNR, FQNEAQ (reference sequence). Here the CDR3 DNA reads TGTGCCAGCAGCCGTGGGAGCGGGGCAGATACGCAGTATTTT. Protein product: CASSRGSGADTQYF.

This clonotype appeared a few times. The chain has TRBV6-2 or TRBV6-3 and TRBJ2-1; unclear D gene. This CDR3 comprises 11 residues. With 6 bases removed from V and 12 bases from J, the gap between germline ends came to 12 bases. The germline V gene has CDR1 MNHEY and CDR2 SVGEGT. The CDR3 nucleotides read TGTGCCAGCAGCGCCCCTTTGGTGCAGTTCTTC. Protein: CASSAPLVQFF.

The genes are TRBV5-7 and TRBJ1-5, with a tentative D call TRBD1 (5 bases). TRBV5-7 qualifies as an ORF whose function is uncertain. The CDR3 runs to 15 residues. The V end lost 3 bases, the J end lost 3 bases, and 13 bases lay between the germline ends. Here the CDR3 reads CASSWDGGDNQPQHF. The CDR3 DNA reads TGTGCCAGCAGCTGGGACGGGGGTGACAATCAGCCCCAGCATTTT.

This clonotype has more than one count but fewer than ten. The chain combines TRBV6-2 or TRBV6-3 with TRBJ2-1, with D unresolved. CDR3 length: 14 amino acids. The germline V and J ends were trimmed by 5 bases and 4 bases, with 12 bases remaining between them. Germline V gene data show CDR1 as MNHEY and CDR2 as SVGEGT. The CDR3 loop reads CASSQTGGYNEQFF. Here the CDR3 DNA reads TGTGCCAGCAGTCAGACTGGCGGTTACAATGAGCAGTTCTTC.

CDR3 loop: CASSANRVRISSYNSPLHF. The DNA for the CDR3 is TGTGCCAGCAGCGCGAACAGGGTCCGAATTAGCTCCTATAATTCACCCCTCCACTTT. The gene calls are TRBV7-2 and TRBJ1-6; weak D call: TRBD1 (6 bases). Germline V gene sequence: CDR1 SGHTA, CDR2 FQGNSA. Trimming took 5 bases from V and 0 from J, leaving 20 bases between them. The CDR3 is made up of 19 amino acids.

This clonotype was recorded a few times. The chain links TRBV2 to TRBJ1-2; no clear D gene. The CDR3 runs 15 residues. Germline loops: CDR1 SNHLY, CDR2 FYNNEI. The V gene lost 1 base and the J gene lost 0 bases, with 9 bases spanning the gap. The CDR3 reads CASSEGAGPNYGYTF. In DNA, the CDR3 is TGTGCCAGCAGTGAAGGGGCAGGCCCTAACTATGGCTACACCTTC.

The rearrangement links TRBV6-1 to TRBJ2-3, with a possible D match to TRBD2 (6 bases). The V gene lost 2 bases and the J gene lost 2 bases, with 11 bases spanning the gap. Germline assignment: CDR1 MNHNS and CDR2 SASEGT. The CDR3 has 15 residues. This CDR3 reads CASSEPPGVTDTQYF. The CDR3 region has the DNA TGTGCCAGCAGTGAACCGCCGGGGGTCACAGATACGCAGTATTTT.

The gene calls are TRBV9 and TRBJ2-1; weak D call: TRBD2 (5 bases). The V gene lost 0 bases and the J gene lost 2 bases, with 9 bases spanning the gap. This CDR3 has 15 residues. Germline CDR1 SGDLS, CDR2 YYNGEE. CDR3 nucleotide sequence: TGTGCCAGCAGCGTAGATGACGGGGCCTACAATGAGCAGTTCTTC. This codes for CASSVDDGAYNEQFF.

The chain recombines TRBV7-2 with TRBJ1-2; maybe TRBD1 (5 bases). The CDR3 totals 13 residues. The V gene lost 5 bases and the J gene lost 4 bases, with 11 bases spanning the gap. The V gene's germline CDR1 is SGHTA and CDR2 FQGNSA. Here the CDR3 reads CASSPWGPYGYTF. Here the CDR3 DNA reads TGTGCCAGCAGCCCCTGGGGCCCCTATGGCTACACCTTC.